The entry below describes one T cell receptor (beta chain). Its specificity is not known. Sequencing used immunoSEQ multiplex PCR; TCRdb keeps in-frame clones, though not all of them. The sample includes some 110,000 clones, roughly 90% of them seen just once. V lost 1 base and J 9 bases, leaving 13 bases between the germline ends. From germline, CDR1 is LNHNV and CDR2 YYDKDF (reference sequence). This CDR3 region has 15 residues. These data belong to a study of T cell responses to AZD1222 COVID-19 vaccine. Study-level findings and limits: Samples come after the peak T cell response, not at day 14. White British ancestry dominated among donors, who included more females, and clonal diversity was possibly underestimated.

The material sequenced was peripheral blood, taken on day 0 of AZD1222 vaccination. The chain carries TRBV15 and TRBJ1-6, with D maybe TRBD1 (5 bases). The source is an adult in good health. DNA for the CDR3: TGTGCCACCAGCAGAGGGGGGGAGTCACTTTCACCCCTCCACTTT. This sequence encodes CATSRGGESLSPLHF.